The rows below give T cell receptor beta chains drawn from one sample of a study of blood T cell repertoires in COVID-19. Repertoires were generated with immunoSEQ multiplex PCR, while TCRdb's copy carries only in-frame clones and drops some. Of approximately 210,000 clones listed, 80% to 90% were seen once; the top ten hold approximately 8%. Sequencing was performed on PBMCs or T cells enriched from blood (not recorded which). The source of these receptors is a woman aged 18 to 35 who had recovered from COVID-19. Each CDR3 is given with its conserved first and last residue. The D gene is left open where the match is weak. Rows give clone size only sometimes, using once, few, many, or a class for an expanded clone.

TRBV28	-	TRBJ1-1	-	CASSSPQNTEAFF	TGTGCCAGCAGTTCCCCCCAGAACACTGAAGCTTTCTTT
TRBV28	-	TRBJ2-3	TRBD2	CASSPPERGADTQYF	TGTGCCAGCAGTCCCCCTGAGCGGGGGGCAGATACGCAGTATTTT
TRBV5-1	-	TRBJ2-1	TRBD1	CASSLVQGSFNEQFF	TGCGCCAGCAGCTTGGTACAGGGGTCGTTCAATGAGCAGTTCTTC
TRBV7-8	-	TRBJ2-6	-	CASSPMVIGVHSGANVLTF	TGTGCCAGCAGCCCAATGGTTATAGGGGTCCACTCTGGGGCCAACGTCCTGACTTTC
TRBV20-1	-	TRBJ2-5	TRBD2	CSASKASGQETQYF	TGCAGTGCTAGTAAAGCTAGCGGACAAGAGACCCAGTACTTC
TRBV5-1	-	TRBJ2-2	TRBD2	CASSLLAGLNTGELFF	TGCGCCAGCAGCTTACTAGCGGGGTTGAACACCGGGGAGCTGTTTTTT
TRBV5-1	-	TRBJ2-4	-	CASRQTGNAKNIQYF	TGCGCCAGCAGGCAGACAGGCAACGCCAAAAACATTCAGTACTTC
TRBV29-1	-	TRBJ2-1	-	CSVEVRGRLGDEQFF	TGCAGCGTTGAAGTGAGGGGCCGACTAGGCGATGAGCAGTTCTTC
TRBV19	-	TRBJ1-3	-	CASSIRRASGNTIYF	TGTGCCAGTAGTATACGCAGGGCATCTGGAAACACCATATATTTT
TRBV27	once	TRBJ1-1	-	CASSLGHHTEAFF	TGTGCCAGCAGTTTAGGCCATCACACTGAAGCTTTCTTT
TRBV5-6	-	TRBJ1-6	-	CASSPTAGRNSPLHF	TGTGCCAGCAGCCCGACCGCAGGGCGGAATTCACCCCTCCACTTT
TRBV28	few	TRBJ1-1	-	CASSAGRGTEAFF	TGTGCCAGCAGTGCGGGGAGAGGGACTGAAGCTTTCTTT
TRBV7-2	-	TRBJ1-4	TRBD1	CASSLGGVFRGTGLFF	TGTGCCAGCAGCTTAGGGGGCGTATTTCGTGGGACAGGACTGTTTTTT
TRBV7-9	-	TRBJ1-3	-	CASSHSPQASGNTIYF	TGTGCCAGCAGTCATTCTCCCCAGGCATCTGGAAACACCATATATTTT
TRBV7-9	-	TRBJ2-1	-	CASSPNSFKYNEQFF	TGTGCCAGCAGCCCGAACAGTTTTAAGTACAATGAGCAGTTCTTC
TRBV29-1	-	TRBJ2-7	TRBD1	CSVGEGQGAYEQYF	TGCAGCGTTGGGGAGGGACAGGGGGCCTACGAGCAGTACTTC
TRBV28	-	TRBJ1-2	-	CASSVLRGPYGYTF	TGTGCCAGCAGTGTCCTGCGGGGTCCCTATGGCTACACCTTC
TRBV27	-	TRBJ1-2	-	CASSLSIARQSPMSGYTF	TGTGCCAGCAGTTTATCGATAGCCCGACAGTCACCTATGTCCGGCTACACCTTC
TRBV5-6	-	TRBJ1-5	-	CASSPGPNSNQPQHF	TGTGCCAGCAGCCCCGGTCCCAATAGCAATCAGCCCCAGCATTTT
TRBV6-4	-	TRBJ2-1	TRBD2	CASSGSGSGDNEQFF	TGTGCCAGCAGTGGCTCGGGGAGCGGGGACAATGAGCAGTTCTTC
TRBV25-1	-	TRBJ2-2	-	CASSDSLNTGELFF	TGTGCCAGCAGTGATTCCCTGAACACCGGGGAGCTGTTTTTT
TRBV9	-	TRBJ2-1	TRBD2	CASNPAGGYNEQFF	TGTGCCAGCAATCCAGCGGGGGGGTACAATGAGCAGTTCTTC
TRBV2	-	TRBJ1-6	-	CASSSTGRDSPLHF	TGTGCCAGCAGTTCGACAGGACGGGACTCACCCCTCCACTTT
TRBV5-5	-	TRBJ2-7	-	CASSLGTADSYEQYF	TGTGCCAGCAGCTTGGGGACTGCCGATTCCTACGAGCAGTACTTC
TRBV4-1	once	TRBJ1-2	TRBD1	CASSQILRGNGYTF	TGCGCCAGCAGCCAAATACTCAGGGGGAATGGCTACACCTTC
TRBV7-3	-	TRBJ2-2	-	CASSQGSSTGELFF	TGTGCCAGCAGCCAGGGGTCGTCGACCGGGGAGCTGTTTTTT
TRBV28	-	TRBJ1-5	-	CASSTGATAYSNQPQHF	TGTGCCAGCAGCACGGGCGCGACAGCCTATAGCAATCAGCCCCAGCATTTT
TRBV3-1/TRBV3-2	-	TRBJ2-7	TRBD2	CASSQEGGLYEQYF	TGTGCCAGCAGCCAAGAGGGAGGGCTCTACGAGCAGTACTTC